This is a list of T cell receptor beta chains from one sample in a study of spatial heterogeneity in lung cancer. TCRdb analysed the 5' RACE reads with MiXCR anew, one entry per CDR3 protein. The sample holds about 2,100 distinct CDR3 sequences, 7.2% seen once. The sequenced sample was normal lung tissue next to the tumor, obtained at surgery. The receptors come from a female donor with early-stage non-small cell lung cancer. The CDR3 runs from the conserved cysteine through the conserved F or W. The D gene is left open where the match is weak. Expanded clones are given a class, and other clones once, few, many or no size at all.

-	few	TRBV6-2/TRBV6-3	TRBJ2-7	CASREPSGLYEQYF	TGTGCCAGCAGGGAGCCCTCCGGCCTCTACGAGCAGTACTTC
-	medium-sized	TRBV6-2/TRBV6-3	TRBJ2-7	CACRPTVYEQYF	TGTGCCTGCAGGCCCACCGTCTACGAGCAGTACTTC
-	large	TRBV5-1	TRBJ2-7	CASSWDKSYEQYF	TGCGCCAGCAGCTGGGACAAATCCTACGAGCAGTACTTC
-	medium-sized	TRBV14	TRBJ2-4	CASSHQNIQYF	TGTGCCAGCAGCCACCAAAACATTCAGTACTTC
TRBD2	medium-sized	TRBV12-3/TRBV12-4	TRBJ2-2	CASSPRGLAGGPNTGELFF	TGTGCCAGCAGTCCAAGGGGTCTAGCGGGAGGACCGAACACCGGGGAGCTGTTTTTT
TRBD2	medium-sized	TRBV4-3	TRBJ2-3	CASSQSPPSKLAGSTDTQYF	TGCGCCAGCAGCCAATCTCCTCCCAGCAAACTAGCGGGGAGCACAGATACGCAGTATTTT
TRBD1	-	TRBV29-1	TRBJ2-2	CSVQTGTANTGELFF	TGCAGCGTGCAAACCGGGACAGCGAACACCGGGGAGCTGTTTTTT
TRBD2	medium-sized	TRBV27	TRBJ2-3	CASSSRYISRGRGADTQYF	TGTGCCAGCAGTTCCCGATATATATCACGGGGGCGGGGGGCAGATACGCAGTATTTT
-	medium-sized	TRBV7-8	TRBJ1-1	CASSLIPRNTEAFF	TGTGCCAGCAGCTTAATCCCGAGGAACACTGAAGCTTTCTTT
-	-	TRBV12-3/TRBV12-4	TRBJ1-2	CASSSRGGHGYTF	TGTGCCAGCAGCTCTCGTGGAGGACATGGCTACACCTTC
-	medium-sized	TRBV11-3	TRBJ2-1	CASSLEGRPPHEQFF	TGTGCCAGCAGCTTAGAGGGACGACCTCCCCATGAGCAGTTCTTC
-	medium-sized	TRBV6-4	TRBJ2-1	CASSEQGGSYNEQFF	TGTGCCAGCAGTGAGCAGGGGGGGTCCTACAATGAGCAGTTCTTC
TRBD1	medium-sized	TRBV4-3	TRBJ1-6	CASSQDLPGTGNLFGNSPLHF	TGCGCCAGCAGCCAAGATCTTCCCGGGACAGGGAACCTATTTGGTAATTCACCCCTCCACTTT
-	medium-sized	TRBV5-1	TRBJ2-3	CASSLEGGHNTDTQYF	TGCGCCAGCAGCTTGGAGGGGGGCCACAACACAGATACGCAGTATTTT
-	medium-sized	TRBV6-2/TRBV6-3	TRBJ2-1	CASSYLGNEQFF	TGTGCCAGCAGTTACCTGGGGAATGAGCAGTTCTTC